The next 10 T cell receptor beta chains were all read from a single sample in a study of shared clonotypes between healthy human individuals. Here immunoSEQ multiplex PCR was the method, and the copy in TCRdb shows in-frame clones only, minus some. The sample lists about 2.1 million clones; just over 90% were seen once. CD45RO-negative, CCR7-selected cells formed the naive CD8 fraction, which excluded terminally differentiated effector memory CD45RA+ cells. Sequencing was carried out using naive CD8+ T cells from PBMCs. The source of these receptors is a man in his late teens or twenties in good health. Some clones in this sample may be carry-over from other donors' samples.

The chain carries TRBV6-5 and TRBJ1-5; 9 bases map to TRBD1. The CDR3 has 14 amino acids. With 6 bases clipped from V and 0 bases from J, the junction kept 0 bases outside the gene matches. Germline CDR1 MNHEY, CDR2 SVGAGI. CDR3 in amino acids: CASRDRGSNQPQHF. The CDR3 DNA is TGTGCCAGCAGGGACAGGGGTAGCAATCAGCCCCAGCATTTT.

This chain joins TRBV29-1 and TRBJ2-1, with TRBD1 as a possible D gene (6 bases). Trimming shortened V by 5 bases and J by 1 base, and 12 bases separated the two germline ends. CDR3 length: 14 residues. Looked up from germline, CDR1 is SQVTM and CDR2 is ANQGSEA. CDR3 sequence: CSVLGQGSYNEQFF. As DNA, the CDR3 is TGCAGCGTTTTAGGGCAGGGGTCCTACAATGAGCAGTTCTTC.

The V gene is TRBV18, the J gene TRBJ1-1, with D uncertain. There are 15 residues in the CDR3. The germline gives CDR1 KGHSH, CDR2 LQKENI. The V and J ends lost 2 bases and 3 bases respectively, with 13 bases between them. Here the CDR3 reads CASSPTPGYYTEAFF. The DNA for the CDR3 is TGTGCCAGCTCACCAACTCCTGGGTACTACACTGAAGCTTTCTTT.

The chain recombines TRBV2 with TRBJ1-5, with D unresolved. Trimming removed 3 bases from V and 2 bases from J, with 11 bases in between. CDR1 and CDR2 from the germline V gene are SNHLY and FYNNEI. CDR3 size: 15 residues. CDR3 region: CASSDARMGNQPQHF. CDR3 bases: TGTGCCAGCAGTGACGCGCGCATGGGCAATCAGCCCCAGCATTTT. Based on the CDR3 plus reference TRBV2 and TRBJ1-5, the full variable domain is EPEVTQTPSHQVTQMGQEVILRCVPISNHLYFYWYRQILGQKVEFLVSFYNNEISEKSEIFDDQFSVERPDGSNFTLKIRSTKLEDSAMYFCASSDARMGNQPQHFGDGTRLSIL.

The chain links TRBV11-2 to TRBJ2-7, with TRBD1 matching 8 bases. The J segment lost 6 bases and the V segment lost 4 bases, leaving 8 bases of the junction unmatched. The germline V gene has CDR1 SGHAT and CDR2 FQNNGV. This CDR3 is built from 14 residues. CDR3: CASSSRTGSSEQYF. The CDR3, as DNA: TGTGCCAGCAGCTCTCGGACAGGGTCAAGCGAGCAGTACTTC. Using reference TRBV11-2 and TRBJ2-7 for the parts outside the CDR3, the full variable domain is EAGVAQSPRYKIIEKRQSVAFWCNPISGHATLYWYQQILGQGPKLLIQFQNNGVVDDSQLPKDRFSAERLKGVDSTLKIQPAKLEDSAVYLCASSSRTGSSEQYFGPGTRLTVT.

The J gene is TRBJ1-2, the V gene TRBV7-3; D uncertain. The CDR3 is 14 residues long. Germline lookup yields CDR1 SGHTA and CDR2 FQGTGA. With 7 bases removed from V and 0 bases from J, the gap between germline ends came to 12 bases. The CDR3 nucleotides are TGTGCCAGCACCGCGCAGATCTCTAACTATGGCTACACCTTC. Protein: CASTAQISNYGYTF.

This rearrangement joins TRBV10-3 to TRBJ2-5; a possible D gene is TRBD1 (6 bases). V was cut by 8 bases and J by 3 bases, with 10 bases left in between. The germline V gene has CDR1 ENHRY and CDR2 SYGVKD. CDR3 length: 12 residues. The CDR3 coding sequence is TGTGCCATCCAGGACAGAGAAGAGACCCAGTACTTC. Protein: CAIQDREETQYF.

The chain couples TRBV4-1 to TRBJ2-7; weak D call: TRBD2 (5 bases). This CDR3 has 14 amino acids. V lost 4 bases to trimming and J lost 2 bases, with 12 bases between them. Germline V gene data show CDR1 as MGHRA and CDR2 as YSYEKL. Here the CDR3 DNA reads TGCGCCAGCAGCCCCGGGGTGCTGGCCTACGAGCAGTACTTC. Encoded protein: CASSPGVLAYEQYF.

The V gene is TRBV7-6, the J gene TRBJ1-4; D is possibly TRBD1 (6 bases). CDR1 and CDR2 (germline): SGHVS, FNYEAQ. V dropped 0 bases and J dropped 2 bases, with 10 bases sitting between them. This CDR3 has 16 amino acids. The CDR3 is CASSLARGGTNEKLFF. CDR3 sequence (DNA): TGTGCCAGCAGCTTAGCTAGGGGGGGTACTAATGAAAAACTGTTTTTT.

This clone appeared a single time. Other DNA sequences of this sample code for an identical CDR3. CDR3 sequence: CASSPPRDTEAFF. In DNA form, the CDR3 reads TGTGCCAGCAGCCCCCCCAGGGATACTGAAGCTTTCTTT. The chain uses TRBV7-9 and TRBJ1-1; tentatively, D is TRBD1 (5 bases). The germline CDR1 and CDR2 sequences are SEHNR and FQNEAQ (reference sequence). This CDR3 is 13 amino acids long. The ends were cut back, 5 bases at V and 5 bases at J, with 12 bases in the middle. The full variable domain, its missing parts supplied by reference TRBV7-9 and TRBJ1-1, is DTGVSQNPRHKITKRGQNVTFRCDPISEHNRLYWYRQTLGQGPEFLTYFQNEAQLEKSRLLSDRFSAERPKGSFSTLEIQRTEQGDSAMYLCASSPPRDTEAFFGQGTRLTVV.